The clone carrying this T cell receptor (beta chain) was observed many times. What it recognizes is unknown. Germline CDR1 and CDR2: SGHRS and YFSETQ. The CDR3 contains 14 residues. J gave up 6 bases and V 5 bases, and 6 bases lay outside the gene matches. Time point defined: persistent/refractory GD, antithyroid drugs over 5 years with positive TRAb. PBMCs were the source of the RNA used for TCR sequencing. It was an endocrinology department in Xi'an, China, that provided the patients. This specimen comes from a study of regulatory T cells in long-lasting Graves disease. Findings and caveats of the study: Relative to new patients (approximately 1,000), persistent patients exhibited greater sharing of public clonotypes (about 3,000).

To make TCR beta libraries, researchers used iRepertoire HTBI primers and Arm-PCR of CDR3 regions. TCRdb re-derived calls from the multiplex PCR reads in MiXCR, one entry per CDR3 protein. The table includes some 330,000 distinct CDR3 sequences, less than 30% detected once. J is TRBJ1-4 and V is TRBV5-1, with TRBD1 identical over 8 bases. The starting material was peripheral blood mononuclear cells (PBMCs), obtained when the disease was refractory, from a patient treated with antithyroid drugs. The TCR was taken from a woman between 40 and 55 years old with Graves disease. Here the CDR3 DNA reads TGCGCCAGCAGGAAGGGACAGGAGGATGAAAAACTGTTTTTT. Its translation is CASRKGQEDEKLFF.